This TCR beta chain was sequenced in a study of cytomegalovirus exposure and HLA in healthy donors. Overall study results and limits: Cytomegalovirus status was reportedly diagnosed by the classifier with high sensitivity and specificity.

This clone was found once. Its antigen is not identified. CDR1 is LGHNA and CDR2 is YNFKEQ in the germline V gene. CDR3 length: 12 residues. Trimming took off 8 bases at V and 6 bases at J, with 10 bases between the two ends. The data were produced by immunoSEQ multiplex PCR, yet TCRdb's version contains in-frame clones alone and is incomplete. The sample yields under 60,000 clones, 80% to 90% seen once. The J gene is TRBJ2-2, the V gene TRBV4-2; D is perhaps TRBD2 (7 bases). What was sequenced was PBMCs. The sequence came from a woman aged 30 to 39 in good health and CMV-seronegative. CDR3 in DNA: TGTGCCAGCGGGGAGGGGGCCGGGGAGCTGTTTTTT. It specifies CASGEGAGELFF.